This is a list of T cell receptor beta chains from one sample in a study of blood T cell repertoires in COVID-19. Here immunoSEQ multiplex PCR was the method, and the copy in TCRdb shows in-frame clones only, minus some. This table has about 200,000 clones, over 75% appearing once. Sequenced sample: peripheral blood. The receptors here all came from a woman aged 40-49 years with acute or convalescent COVID-19. Each CDR3 is given with its conserved first and last residue. The D gene is left open where the match is weak. Size values are once, few and many counts, or a class for expanded clones, and some rows have none.

clone_size,v_call,d_call,j_call,cdr3_nt,cdr3_aa
.,TRBV12-3/TRBV12-4,.,TRBJ1-5,TGTGCCACCACTTCGGGGGGCAATCAGCCCCAGCATTTT,CATTSGGNQPQHF
few,TRBV5-1,TRBD1,TRBJ1-2,TGCGCCAGCAGCTTGAATCCGGGACAGGGATCTAACTATGGCTACACCTTC,CASSLNPGQGSNYGYTF
.,TRBV11-2,.,TRBJ1-1,TGTGCCAGCAGCCGACTGAGAGACACTGAAGCTTTCTTT,CASSRLRDTEAFF
.,TRBV30,TRBD1,TRBJ2-3,TGTGCCTGGAGTGCACAGGGGGCTATAGCAGCAGATACGCAGTATTTT,CAWSAQGAIAADTQYF
.,TRBV5-1,.,TRBJ1-3,TGCGCCAGCAGCTTCGGTGACACAGAGAGCTCTGGAAACACCATATATTTT,CASSFGDTESSGNTIYF
.,TRBV19,.,TRBJ2-5,TGTGCCAGTAGTATAGATCGAGGGGGCCAGTACTTC,CASSIDRGGQYF
.,TRBV27,.,TRBJ1-2,TGTGCCAGCAGTTCTCAGGGGCCCTATGGCTACACCTTC,CASSSQGPYGYTF
.,TRBV23-1,.,TRBJ1-1,TGCGCCAGCGCCCCGGGACACCCGAACACTGAAGCTTTCTTT,CASAPGHPNTEAFF
.,TRBV7-2,.,TRBJ2-3,TGTGCCAGCAGCGGGCCGATGGCTAGCTCCAAGTATTTT,CASSGPMASSKYF
few,TRBV7-7,TRBD1,TRBJ2-1,TGTGCCAGCAGCTTCCGACCACCGGGACAGGGATACAATGAGCAGTTCTTC,CASSFRPPGQGYNEQFF
.,TRBV3-1/TRBV3-2,TRBD2,TRBJ2-3,TGTGCCAGCACCATCATCCTAGCGGACGGCACAGATACGCAGTATTTT,CASTIILADGTDTQYF
.,TRBV5-4,TRBD2,TRBJ2-5,TGTGCCAGCAGCTTGGCCCCTAGCGGGGGCCAAGAGACCCAGTACTTC,CASSLAPSGGQETQYF
.,TRBV5-1,TRBD2,TRBJ2-5,TGCGCCAGCAGCCCGAGGGGACTAGCGGGGGGGTCGAACCAAGAGACCCAGTACTTC,CASSPRGLAGGSNQETQYF
.,TRBV12-1,.,TRBJ1-1,TGTGCCAGCAGCTTTGCGCAGGTAAACACTGAAGCTTTCTTT,CASSFAQVNTEAFF
.,TRBV11-2,TRBD1,TRBJ1-1,TGTGCCAGCAGCGAGACAGGGGTTTCTACTGAAGCTTTCTTT,CASSETGVSTEAFF
.,TRBV5-3,TRBD1,TRBJ1-5,TGTGCCAGAAACCGCGGACAGGGCCCAAATCAGCCCCAGCATTTT,CARNRGQGPNQPQHF
few,TRBV2,.,TRBJ1-1,TGTGCCAGCAGCTATACGGGGGGGAGCACTGAAGCTTTCTTT,CASSYTGGSTEAFF
.,TRBV6-5,TRBD1,TRBJ1-4,TGTGCCAGCAGTTGGGACAGGGGAAATGAAAAACTGTTTTTT,CASSWDRGNEKLFF